The rows below give T cell receptor beta chains drawn from one sample of a study of blood T cell repertoires in COVID-19. Clones were sequenced by immunoSEQ multiplex PCR, and TCRdb holds only the in-frame ones, with some missing. The data hold more than 200,000 clones, with around nine tenths observed a single time. Sequenced input: peripheral blood. Source of these receptors: a middle-aged man with acute or convalescent COVID-19. CDR3s include the opening cysteine and the closing phenylalanine or tryptophan. A D gene is named only where the DNA matches it firmly. The size field is filled for only some rows; it gives once, few, many or a size class.

V,size,J,D,CDR3,DNA
TRBV20-1,.,TRBJ2-6,.,CSASAIPGVGANVLTF,TGCAGTGCTAGTGCAATCCCAGGGGTGGGGGCCAACGTCCTGACTTTC
TRBV19,.,TRBJ2-5,TRBD1,CASSIWGGQGETQYF,TGTGCCAGTAGTATATGGGGGGGACAGGGGGAGACCCAGTACTTC
TRBV19,many,TRBJ2-1,.,CASSIGGQLYNEQFF,TGTGCCAGTAGTATCGGGGGACAGCTCTACAATGAGCAGTTCTTC
TRBV7-2,.,TRBJ2-3,TRBD1,CASSRTPDRAGGQTQYF,TGTGCCAGCAGCCGTACCCCGGACCGGGCAGGGGGCCAGACGCAGTATTTT
TRBV11-1,.,TRBJ1-4,.,CASSKDPVGGGEKLFF,TGTGCCAGCAGCAAGGACCCGGTGGGGGGAGGAGAAAAACTGTTTTTT
TRBV4-1,.,TRBJ2-1,TRBD2,CASSQAPLASGPPYNEQFF,TGCGCCAGCAGCCAAGCCCCTCTGGCTAGCGGGCCTCCCTACAATGAGCAGTTCTTC
TRBV5-6,.,TRBJ1-2,.,CASSLVEALYGYTF,TGTGCCAGCAGCTTGGTCGAGGCCCTCTATGGCTACACCTTC
TRBV19,.,TRBJ2-3,.,CASSSQTRPTDTQYF,TGTGCCAGTAGTAGCCAGACACGTCCCACAGATACGCAGTATTTT
TRBV12-3/TRBV12-4,.,TRBJ2-2,.,CASSPLAGELFF,TGTGCCAGCAGCCCGCTAGCTGGGGAGCTGTTTTTT
TRBV10-1,.,TRBJ2-3,TRBD1,CASSVYRGYTQYF,TGCGCCAGCAGTGTTTACAGGGGGTATACGCAGTATTTT
TRBV5-1,.,TRBJ2-5,TRBD1,CASSPDRGRETQYF,TGCGCCAGCAGTCCGGACAGGGGTCGAGAGACCCAGTACTTC